This T cell receptor beta chain was sequenced in a study of beta chain features in type 1 diabetes. Sequenced material consisted of expressed TCRB transcripts (all of the isolated RNA was reverse transcribed). The data were produced by immunoSEQ multiplex PCR, yet TCRdb's version contains in-frame clones alone and is incomplete. The table records about 900,000 clones, around a sixth of them present only once. With regard to this clone: Distinct nucleotide sequences in the sample also encode this CDR3.

The TCR sequence derives from a woman between 18 and 30 years old in good health. The sequenced sample was naive CD4+ T cells from blood.

Written as DNA, the CDR3 is TGTGCCAGCAGCTTAGACAGAGATCAGCCCCAGCATTTT. Protein product: CASSLDRDQPQHF. The chain couples TRBV11-2 to TRBJ1-5; D remains unclear. CDR1 SGHAT and CDR2 FQNNGV come from the germline V gene. This CDR3 region has 13 residues. The V end lost 0 bases, the J end lost 5 bases, and 5 bases lay between the germline ends.